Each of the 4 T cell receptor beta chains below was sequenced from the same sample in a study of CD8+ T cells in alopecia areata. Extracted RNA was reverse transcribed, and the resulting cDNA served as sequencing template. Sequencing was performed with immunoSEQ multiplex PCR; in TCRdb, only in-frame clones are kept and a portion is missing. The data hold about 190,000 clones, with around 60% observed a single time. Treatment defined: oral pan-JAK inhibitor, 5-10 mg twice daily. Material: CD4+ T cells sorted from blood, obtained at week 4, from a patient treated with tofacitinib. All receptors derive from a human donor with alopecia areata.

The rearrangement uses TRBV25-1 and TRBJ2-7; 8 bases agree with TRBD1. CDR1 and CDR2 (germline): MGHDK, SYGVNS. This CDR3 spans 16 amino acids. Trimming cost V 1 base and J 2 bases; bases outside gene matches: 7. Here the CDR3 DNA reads TGTGCCAGCAGTGAATTTAGGACAGGGCTAACCTACGAGCAGTACTTC. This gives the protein CASSEFRTGLTYEQYF.

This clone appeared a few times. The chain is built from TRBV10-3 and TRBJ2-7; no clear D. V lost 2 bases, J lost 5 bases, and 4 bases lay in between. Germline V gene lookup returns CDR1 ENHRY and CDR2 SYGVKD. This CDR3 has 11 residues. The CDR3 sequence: CAISEVDEQYF. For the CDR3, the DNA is TGTGCCATCAGTGAGGTGGACGAGCAGTACTTC.

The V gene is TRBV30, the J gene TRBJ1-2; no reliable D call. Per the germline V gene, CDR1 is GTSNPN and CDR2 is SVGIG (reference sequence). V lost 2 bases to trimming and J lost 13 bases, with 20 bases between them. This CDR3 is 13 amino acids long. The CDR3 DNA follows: TGTGCCTGGAGTCTCTTCGTATCCCCGCACTGCACCTTC. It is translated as CAWSLFVSPHCTF.

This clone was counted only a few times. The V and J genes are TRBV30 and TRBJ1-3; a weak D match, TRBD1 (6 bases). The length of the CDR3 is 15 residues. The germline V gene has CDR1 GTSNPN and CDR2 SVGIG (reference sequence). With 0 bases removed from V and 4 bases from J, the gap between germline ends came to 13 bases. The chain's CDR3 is CAWSVTGMVGNTIYF. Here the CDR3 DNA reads TGTGCCTGGAGTGTAACAGGGATGGTCGGAAACACCATATATTTT.